Listed below are T cell receptor beta chains from one sample, sequenced in a study of blood T cell repertoires in COVID-19. Generated by immunoSEQ multiplex PCR, the TCRdb table keeps only in-frame clones and is missing some. In the table there are under 250,000 clones, over 75% of which are singletons. Input material: PBMCs or T cells enriched from blood (not recorded which). Receptors were obtained from a man aged 40-49 years who had recovered from COVID-19. Each CDR3 is given with its conserved first and last residue. The D gene is left open where the match is weak.

>TRBV4-3|-
CASSPSDRSSGNTIYF
>TRBV5-6|TRBD1
CASSPNRGGETQYF
>TRBV25-1|-
CASSELGQKQYF
>TRBV7-3|TRBD2
CASTLAGGPNNEQFF
>TRBV12-3/TRBV12-4|-
CASTITINYGYTF
>TRBV10-2|-
CASLGAGNTEAFF
>TRBV5-8|TRBD1
CASSFFGTGDEAFF
>TRBV13|TRBD2
CASSLPAGGPGEQFF
>TRBV6-4|-
CASSDSIKGAYEQYF
>TRBV4-2|-
CASSQVGAYEQYF
>TRBV7-9|TRBD1
CASSEGALSSYNEQFF
>TRBV11-2|TRBD1
CASSPGTGGAAKNIQYF
>TRBV7-2|-
CASSPESPGNTIYF
>TRBV3-1/TRBV3-2|-
CASSQGQAGNYGYTF
>TRBV7-2|-
CASSFKGLNTEAFF
>TRBV10-3|TRBD1
CAISVGTGNQPQHF
>TRBV19|TRBD2
CASSIGPSGVTDTQYF
>TRBV5-1|-
CASSSGQTNTGELFF
>TRBV3-1/TRBV3-2|TRBD1
CASSQGQGKNEKLFF
>TRBV7-3|TRBD2
CASSRLSTSANTGELFF
>TRBV4-1|-
CASSPYGGDTEAFF
>TRBV19|-
CASSIPLQGGTEAFF
>TRBV20-1|TRBD2
CSASPSVTSGRAAYNEQFF
>TRBV7-6|-
CASSPKHVPGDYRNTIYF
>TRBV4-3|TRBD1
CASSRMTGGPYEQYF
>TRBV28|-
CASSPPGNTEAFF
>TRBV19|TRBD2
CASSTAGGPYNEQFF
>TRBV5-8|-
CASSQTRREQFF
>TRBV29-1|TRBD1
CSADRSQETQYF